The rows below give T cell receptor beta chains drawn from one sample of a study of T cell repertoires in cytomegalovirus infection. One entry per CDR3 protein results from TCRdb running MiXCR on the reads. Altogether some 350,000 distinct CDR3 sequences are present, approximately 18% being singletons, with the ten largest covering roughly 9%. The sequencing sample was made of PBMCs. Receptors were obtained from a human donor in good health (CMV status not recorded). Some clones in this sample may be carry-over from other donors' samples. Each CDR3 is given with its conserved first and last residue. Each record gives: V gene, clone size, J gene, D gene, CDR3 DNA, CDR3 protein. A D gene is named only where the DNA matches it firmly. Rows give clone size only sometimes, using once, few, many, or a class for an expanded clone.

>TRBV27|few|TRBJ2-5|-
TGTGCCAGCAGTTCGTTGGCGGCTGAGACCCAGTACTTC
CASSSLAAETQYF
>TRBV4-2|many|TRBJ2-1|-
TGTGCCAGCAGCCAACCCGGGAGCTACAATGAGCAGTTCTTC
CASSQPGSYNEQFF
>TRBV27|few|TRBJ1-6|TRBD1
TGTGCCAGCAGTTGGACAGGGGGTTCACCCCTCCACTTT
CASSWTGGSPLHF
>TRBV6-2/TRBV6-3|few|TRBJ2-1|-
TGTGCCAGCAGTTACACGGGCGGACCGCCTAATGAGCAGTTCTTC
CASSYTGGPPNEQFF
>TRBV14|-|TRBJ2-7|-
TGTGCCAGCAGCCATACTCGAACGTACGAGCAGTACTTC
CASSHTRTYEQYF
>TRBV11-3|few|TRBJ1-5|-
TGTGCCAGCAGCTTAAAGCGGAGGAAGACAGGCCTCCACCACTATAGCAATCAGCCCCAGCATTTT
CASSLKRRKTGLHHYSNQPQHF
>TRBV2|few|TRBJ1-6|-
TGTGCCAGTTGTGGGCAGTATAATTCACCCCTCCACTTT
CASCGQYNSPLHF
>TRBV20-1|-|TRBJ2-1|TRBD2
TGCAGTGCTTGGTCGGGACTAGCGGGATCACAAGAGCAGTTCTTC
CSAWSGLAGSQEQFF
>TRBV6-6|-|TRBJ1-2|TRBD1
TGTACCAGCAGTCGAAGACAGGGCCACTATGGCTACACCTTC
CTSSRRQGHYGYTF
>TRBV14|-|TRBJ2-3|-
TGTGCCAGCAGCCAAGGACTCCGAGATACGCAGTATTTT
CASSQGLRDTQYF
>TRBV2|few|TRBJ2-3|-
TGTGCCAGCAGAACGACCCGAGATACGCAGTATTTT
CASRTTRDTQYF
>TRBV7-2|many|TRBJ2-3|-
TGTGCCAGCAGCCCCCGCCGGCCTAGCCGCGGGATAACAGATACGCAGTATTTT
CASSPRRPSRGITDTQYF
>TRBV7-2|many|TRBJ1-6|TRBD1
TGTGCCAGCAGCGCACAGGGGGGGGATTCACCCCTCCACTTT
CASSAQGGDSPLHF
>TRBV11-1|many|TRBJ2-1|-
TGTGCCAGCAGGTCGTACAATGAGCAGTTCTTC
CASRSYNEQFF
>TRBV15|-|TRBJ1-1|-
TGTGCCACCAGCATGGGAGCGGGGGCGCTGGCTGAAGCTTTCTTT
CATSMGAGALAEAFF
>TRBV7-2|many|TRBJ1-6|-
TGTGCCAGCAGCTTAGGCGCAGGGATGAATTCACCCCTCCACTTT
CASSLGAGMNSPLHF
>TRBV28|few|TRBJ1-4|-
TGTGCCAGCAGTTTATGGGGGAGGGGCCCGCCCAATGAAAAACTGTTTTTT
CASSLWGRGPPNEKLFF
>TRBV12-3/TRBV12-4|many|TRBJ1-1|-
TGTGCCAGCAGTTTCTTCAGTGGGACTGAAGCTTTCTTT
CASSFFSGTEAFF
>TRBV7-2|few|TRBJ2-1|-
TGTGCCAGCAGCCACACTAGGGGGATACAGTTCTTC
CASSHTRGIQFF
>TRBV4-1|many|TRBJ2-1|TRBD2
TGCGCCAGCAGCCATAGGCCCCTGCGGGGGGCAAATGAGCAGTTCTTC
CASSHRPLRGANEQFF
>TRBV7-9|many|TRBJ1-6|TRBD1
TGTGCCAGCAGCTGGGGACAGGGGGAATCACCCCTCCACTTT
CASSWGQGESPLHF
>TRBV19|once|TRBJ2-2|-
TGTGCCAGCAAACACCGAAGGGACACCGGGGAGCTGTTTTTT
CASKHRRDTGELFF
>TRBV7-2|many|TRBJ1-6|-
TGTGCCAGCAGCTGGCAATGGCCGGATTCACCCCTCCACTTT
CASSWQWPDSPLHF
>TRBV6-1|-|TRBJ2-3|-
TGTGCCAGCAGTTACGCGAACGGACTGACGAGCGGGCAGAGCACAGATACGCAGTATTTT
CASSYANGLTSGQSTDTQYF
>TRBV20-1|-|TRBJ2-5|TRBD2
TGCAGTGCTGACGGACTAGCGGGGGAACAAGAGACCCAGTACTTC
CSADGLAGEQETQYF
>TRBV4-1|few|TRBJ2-1|TRBD2
TGCGCCAGCAGCCGATCTAGCGGGGGCCTCACGAGTAGCTATGAGCAGTTCTTC
CASSRSSGGLTSSYEQFF
>TRBV15|many|TRBJ1-5|-
TGTGCCACCAGCAGAGCGGGGCAGGGATATAGCAATCAGCCCCAGCATTTT
CATSRAGQGYSNQPQHF
>TRBV5-3|-|TRBJ2-4|-
TGTGCCAGCAGCCCCGGGCCGCTAGGGGCCAAAAACATTCAGTACTTC
CASSPGPLGAKNIQYF
>TRBV6-1|few|TRBJ1-3|-
TGTGCCAGCAAATTAGTCGGGGCTGGTGGAAACACCATATATTTT
CASKLVGAGGNTIYF
>TRBV4-1|-|TRBJ2-5|TRBD2
TGCGCCAGCAGCCTAGAGGGAGGGTTGGAAGAGACCCAGTACTTC
CASSLEGGLEETQYF
>TRBV5-4|few|TRBJ2-3|-
TGTGCCAGCAGCTTGGTTTATGAGGATACGCAGTATTTT
CASSLVYEDTQYF
>TRBV7-6|-|TRBJ2-7|TRBD2
TGTGCCAGCAGCTGGAGGGAGGGCTTGGACGAGCAGTACTTC
CASSWREGLDEQYF
>TRBV6-6|-|TRBJ1-6|-
TGTGCCAGCAGTACAGGACAGTACTATAATTCACCCCTCCACTTT
CASSTGQYYNSPLHF
>TRBV20-1|-|TRBJ2-5|-
TGCAGTGTGGGGGTCAGAAAAGAGACCCAGTACTTC
CSVGVRKETQYF
>TRBV27|-|TRBJ1-2|-
TGTGCCAGCAGTTTAAACGGCGGAGACTATGGCTACACCTTC
CASSLNGGDYGYTF
>TRBV12-3/TRBV12-4|-|TRBJ1-5|TRBD1
TGTGCCAGCAGTTTAGTTTGGACAGGGGACCAGCCCCAGCATTTT
CASSLVWTGDQPQHF
>TRBV6-5|few|TRBJ1-3|TRBD1
TGTGCCAGCAGGAACAGGGGTTACACCATATATTTT
CASRNRGYTIYF
>TRBV15|many|TRBJ1-2|-
TGTGCCACCAGCAGAGAGGGGGAAATTAACTATGGCTACACCTTC
CATSREGEINYGYTF
>TRBV6-1|many|TRBJ2-1|-
TGTGCCAGCAGTGCCACGGGACATTACTCCTACAATGAGCAGTTCTTC
CASSATGHYSYNEQFF